The 30 T cell receptor beta chains below all came from one sample that was sequenced in a study of shared clonotypes between healthy human individuals. Measured with immunoSEQ multiplex PCR; TCRdb has only the in-frame clones, and not every one. The repertoire includes over a million clones, about 98% of them detected once, and roughly 0.42% sits in the top ten. Sample: naive CD4+ T cells sorted from blood. Indicated subset: CD45RA+ positively selected. Receptor source: a man in his thirties or forties in good health.

The chain employs TRBV5-1 and TRBJ1-4; TRBD1 might be the D (6 bases). V shed 0 bases and J shed 7 bases, with 10 bases lying between them. The CDR3 has 14 amino acids. CDR1 and CDR2 from the germline V gene are SGHRS and YFSETQ. CDR3: CASSLAGASEKLFF. DNA for the CDR3: TGCGCCAGCAGCTTGGCGGGGGCGAGTGAAAAACTGTTTTTT.

About this clone: In the same sample, other DNA sequences code for this CDR3. This sequence joins TRBV2 and TRBJ2-7; no reliable D call. The CDR3 has 11 amino acids. CDR1 SNHLY and CDR2 FYNNEI come from the germline V gene. Trimming removed 5 bases from V and 5 bases from J, with 7 bases in between. CDR3 DNA sequence: TGTGCCAGCAGTTCCTATGACGAGCAGTACTTC. It encodes CASSSYDEQYF.

The chain uses TRBV27 and TRBJ1-5, with a possible D match to TRBD1 (6 bases). The germline CDR1 and CDR2 sequences are MNHEY and SMNVEV (reference sequence). With 5 bases removed from V and 1 base from J, the gap between germline ends came to 18 bases. The CDR3 extends over 17 amino acids. This CDR3 is CASSPTMPDRSNQPQHF. The CDR3 DNA follows: TGTGCCAGCAGTCCCACGATGCCTGACAGGAGCAATCAGCCCCAGCATTTT.

The chain carries TRBV2 and TRBJ2-7; 7 nucleotides match TRBD1. This CDR3 has 12 amino acids. Trimming took 6 bases from V and 6 from J; bases not matched to a gene: 5. CDR1 SNHLY and CDR2 FYNNEI come from the germline V gene. DNA for the CDR3: TGTGCCAGCAGGTTGACAGGGAGCGAGCAGTACTTC. Translated, it gives CASRLTGSEQYF.

V gene TRBV18 combines with J gene TRBJ2-7; D not certain. The germline V gene encodes CDR1 KGHSH and CDR2 LQKENI. The CDR3 runs 15 residues. V lost 3 bases, J lost 2 bases, and 14 bases lay in between. The CDR3 here is CASSPPAGRTYEQYF. In DNA form, the CDR3 reads TGTGCCAGCTCACCCCCGGCCGGCAGAACCTACGAGCAGTACTTC.

A word on this clone: At one end, the junction sequence differs from germline, possibly due to a read error. The genes are TRBV2 and TRBJ1-5; D gene ambiguous. Per the germline V gene, CDR1 is SNHLY and CDR2 is FYNNEI. CDR3 length: 13 amino acids. CDR3 in amino acids: CASSEASHQPQHF. The CDR3 bases are TGTGCCAGCAGTGAAGCGTCCCATCAACCCCAGCATTTT.

The gene calls are TRBV9 and TRBJ2-2; D unresolved. V shed 0 bases and J shed 5 bases, with 14 bases lying between them. The CDR3 sequence is 16 residues long. In germline, CDR1 is SGDLS, CDR2 YYNGEE. CDR3 amino acids: CASSVVSTVKTGELFF. CDR3 DNA: TGTGCCAGCAGCGTAGTCTCCACAGTGAAAACCGGGGAGCTGTTTTTT.

The V gene is TRBV19, the J gene TRBJ1-3; 7 nucleotides agree with TRBD1. The germline CDR1 and CDR2 sequences are LNHDA and SQIVND (reference sequence). Unmatched junction bases numbered 15, after V lost 4 bases and J lost 0 bases. The CDR3 sequence is 19 residues long. CDR3 sequence (DNA): TGTGCCAGTAGTACCCACCGGAGCCGGGACAGAGTCTCTGGAAACACCATATATTTT. Translation gives CASSTHRSRDRVSGNTIYF.

This clone occurred once. The rearrangement links TRBV5-1 to TRBJ2-5; D remains ambiguous. This CDR3 contains 13 residues. V was clipped by 5 bases and J by 4 bases, with 12 bases between them. The germline V gene encodes CDR1 SGHRS and CDR2 YFSETQ. The CDR3 region is CASSFSLRETQYF. CDR3 nucleotide sequence: TGCGCCAGCAGTTTCTCACTGAGAGAGACCCAGTACTTC.

The rearrangement joins TRBV5-1 to TRBJ2-2; 10 nucleotides align to TRBD1. Losses at the gene ends were 4 bases for V and 10 bases for J; bases not matched to a gene: 13. Germline V gene data show CDR1 as SGHRS and CDR2 as YFSETQ. The CDR3 runs to 16 residues. The CDR3 reads CASSRTGGALLAELFF. DNA for the CDR3: TGCGCCAGCAGCAGGACAGGGGGGGCCTTGTTGGCGGAGCTGTTTTTT. The full variable domain, its missing parts supplied by reference TRBV5-1 and TRBJ2-2, is KAGVTQTPRYLIKTRGQQVTLSCSPISGHRSVSWYQQTPGQGLQFLFEYFSETQRNKGNFPGRFSGRQFSNSRSEMNVSTLELGDSALYLCASSRTGGALLAELFFGEGSRLTVL.

The V and J genes are TRBV7-2 and TRBJ2-1, with TRBD1 identical over 12 bases. Unmatched junction bases numbered 9, after V lost 2 bases and J lost 1 base. This CDR3 is built from 19 residues. In germline, CDR1 is SGHTA, CDR2 FQGNSA. The CDR3 DNA is TGTGCCAGCAGCTTATGGGGGACAGGGGGCGCCCAATCCTACAATGAGCAGTTCTTC. It yields the protein CASSLWGTGGAQSYNEQFF. The variable domain in full, with the rest retrieved from reference TRBV7-2 and TRBJ2-1, is GAGVSQSPSNKVTEKGKDVELRCDPISGHTALYWYRQSLGQGLEFLIYFQGNSAPDKSGLPSDRFSAERTGGSVSTLTIQRTQQEDSAVYLCASSLWGTGGAQSYNEQFFGPGTRLTVL.

This clone occurred once. The chain joins TRBV27 to TRBJ2-4; 7 bases agree with TRBD1. Losses at the gene ends were 5 bases for V and 7 bases for J; bases not matched to a gene: 8. This CDR3 region has 14 residues. Germline CDR1 MNHEY, CDR2 SMNVEV (reference sequence). As DNA, the CDR3 is TGTGCCAGCAGTAGACAGGGAAGGAGTAACATTCAGTACTTC. This codes for CASSRQGRSNIQYF.

The chain carries TRBV13 and TRBJ2-7; 12 bases are a match to TRBD2. Germline CDR1 PRHDT, CDR2 FYEKMQ (reference sequence). After removal of 5 bases from V and 4 bases from J, the junction contained 6 bases not matched to a gene. CDR3 size: 15 residues. The CDR3 sequence: CASSKGLAGVYEQYF. The CDR3, as DNA: TGTGCCAGCAGCAAGGGACTAGCGGGTGTGTACGAGCAGTACTTC.

The chain employs TRBV29-1 and TRBJ1-2, with D possibly matching TRBD1 (6 bases). V was clipped by 6 bases and J by 2 bases, with 10 bases between them. Germline V gene sequence: CDR1 SQVTM, CDR2 ANQGSEA. CDR3 length: 12 amino acids. The CDR3: CSVVGQNYGYTF. The CDR3 region has the DNA TGCAGCGTAGTAGGACAGAACTATGGCTACACCTTC.

This sequence joins TRBV7-9 and TRBJ1-2; possibly TRBD1 for D (5 bases). Trimming took 5 bases from V and 5 from J, leaving 15 bases between them. This CDR3 region has 14 residues. In germline, CDR1 is SEHNR, CDR2 FQNEAQ (reference sequence). The CDR3 coding sequence is TGTGCCAGCAGCCTTCCAGACAGCCTATATGGCTACACCTTC. This gives the protein CASSLPDSLYGYTF.

The chain has TRBV27 and TRBJ2-7; 9 positions agree with TRBD2. Germline CDR1 and CDR2: MNHEY and SMNVEV (reference sequence). CDR3 length equals 17 residues. V gave up 3 bases and J gave up 7 bases; unmatched junction bases: 16. The CDR3 reads CASSFLTPRGRGGEQYF. The CDR3 nucleotides are TGTGCCAGCAGTTTCCTAACCCCCCGCGGGAGGGGCGGAGAGCAGTACTTC.

The chain recombines TRBV9 with TRBJ2-1, with 8 nucleotides matching TRBD2. Germline loops: CDR1 SGDLS, CDR2 YYNGEE. The CDR3 is made up of 16 amino acids. J was trimmed by 3 bases and V by 3 bases; bases with no gene match: 8. The CDR3 sequence is CASSAGGLAFYNEQFF. The CDR3 nucleotides are TGTGCCAGCAGCGCGGGGGGGCTAGCGTTCTACAATGAGCAGTTCTTC. Full variable domain (outside the CDR3, taken from reference TRBV9 and TRBJ2-1): DSGVTQTPKHLITATGQRVTLRCSPRSGDLSVYWYQQSLDQGLQFLIQYYNGEERAKGNILERFSAQQFPDLHSELNLSSLELGDSALYFCASSAGGLAFYNEQFFGPGTRLTVL.

V and J are TRBV29-1 and TRBJ2-4, with D unresolved. Germline CDR1 and CDR2: SQVTM and ANQGSEA. This CDR3 has 14 residues. Trimming removed 4 bases at V and 9 bases at J, with 19 bases between. The CDR3 DNA follows: TGCAGCGTTGCCCCTCTGGAGAATAGGGCCATTCAGTACTTC. This translates into CSVAPLENRAIQYF.

This clone was counted only a few times. Within the sample, other DNA sequences also encode this same CDR3. J is TRBJ2-1 and V is TRBV6-4, with 11 positions matching TRBD2. The CDR3 totals 15 residues. With V trimmed by 4 bases and J by 3 bases, 2 bases remained unmatched. Germline values: CDR1 MRHNA, CDR2 SNTAGT. CDR3 in amino acids: CASSVTSGSYNEQFF. CDR3 DNA sequence: TGTGCCAGCAGTGTCACTAGCGGGAGCTACAATGAGCAGTTCTTC.

The V and J genes are TRBV5-4 and TRBJ2-5, with TRBD2 as a possible D gene (6 bases). The CDR3 has 14 amino acids. V lost 5 bases, J lost 4 bases, and 15 bases lay in between. The V gene's germline CDR1 is SGHNT and CDR2 YYREEE (reference sequence). The CDR3 region has the DNA TGTGCCAGCAGGGACAATGGAGGGATAGAGACCCAGTACTTC. Amino acids: CASRDNGGIETQYF. Combining the CDR3 with reference TRBV5-4 and TRBJ2-5 gives the whole variable domain ETGVTQSPTHLIKTRGQQVTLRCSSQSGHNTVSWYQQALGQGPQFIFQYYREEENGRGNFPPRFSGLQFPNYSSELNVNALELDDSALYLCASRDNGGIETQYFGPGTRLLVL.

The chain couples TRBV12-5 to TRBJ2-1; 7 nucleotides agree with TRBD1. The CDR3 consists of 16 residues. Germline lookup yields CDR1 LGHNT and CDR2 FRNRAP. V trimming: 2 bases; J trimming: 3 bases; junction bases outside the gene matches: 7. CDR3 sequence (DNA): TGTGCTAGTGGTTTGACCCGACAGGGAGTCTACAATGAGCAGTTCTTC. This translates into CASGLTRQGVYNEQFF.

CDR3: CASSLSATLYYNEQFF. DNA of the CDR3: TGTGCCAGCAGTTTATCCGCCACCTTATACTACAATGAGCAGTTCTTC. V usage is TRBV27 and J usage is TRBJ2-1, with D uncertain. There are 16 residues in the CDR3. The V gene's germline CDR1 is MNHEY and CDR2 SMNVEV (reference sequence). V lost 0 bases and J lost 3, with 12 bases in between.

V usage is TRBV5-4 and J usage is TRBJ2-2; the D gene is possibly TRBD1 (6 bases). Germline V lookup: CDR1 SGHNT, CDR2 YYREEE (reference sequence). The CDR3 extends over 13 amino acids. V shed 7 bases and J shed 5 bases, with 12 bases lying between them. CDR3 DNA: TGTGCCAGCGTCTCCAGGGGAACCGGGGAGCTGTTTTTT. This sequence encodes CASVSRGTGELFF.

V and J are TRBV7-2 and TRBJ2-4, with TRBD2 as a possible D gene (8 bases). The CDR3 consists of 17 residues. From germline, CDR1 is SGHTA and CDR2 FQGNSA. V lost 4 bases and J lost 0, with 16 bases in between. CDR3 region: CASSSREGAGAKNIQYF. CDR3 DNA: TGTGCCAGCAGCTCCCGGGAGGGGGCGGGAGCCAAAAACATTCAGTACTTC.

Notes on this clone: This CDR3 is also generated by other DNA sequences in the sample. V is TRBV15 and J is TRBJ2-5; D is ambiguous. There are 13 residues in the CDR3. Trimming removed 1 base from V and 1 base from J, with 4 bases in between. Germline CDR1 reads LNHNV; CDR2 reads YYDKDF (reference sequence). CDR3 DNA sequence: TGTGCCACCAGCAGAGCGGGCCAAGAGACCCAGTACTTC. Its translation: CATSRAGQETQYF.

The chain has TRBV25-1 and TRBJ2-1; D uncertain. CDR1 and CDR2 from the germline V gene are MGHDK and SYGVNS. V was shortened by 3 bases and J by 0 bases, with 9 bases between the two germline ends. The length of the CDR3 is 15 residues. The CDR3 DNA sequence: TGTGCCAGCAGTGATAGCCGCAGCTCCTACAATGAGCAGTTCTTC. Protein: CASSDSRSSYNEQFF.

CDR3: CASSLLKGWAKNIQYF. As DNA, the CDR3 is TGTGCCAGCAGCTTACTCAAAGGATGGGCCAAAAACATTCAGTACTTC. The chain is built from TRBV11-2 and TRBJ2-4; D gene ambiguous. V was shortened by 2 bases and J by 1 base, with 12 bases between the two germline ends. The CDR3 totals 16 residues. Germline V gene data show CDR1 as SGHAT and CDR2 as FQNNGV.

This clone was observed a single time. The gene calls are TRBV7-6 and TRBJ1-1; D unresolved. This CDR3 is 15 amino acids long. Per the germline V gene, CDR1 is SGHVS and CDR2 is FNYEAQ. Trimming removed 2 bases from V and 3 bases from J, with 13 bases in between. The CDR3 DNA follows: TGTGCCAGCAGCTTATGGGCAGGCACCGACACTGAAGCTTTCTTT. Translation gives CASSLWAGTDTEAFF.

The genes are TRBV10-3 and TRBJ2-7; D gene uncertain. Germline assignment: CDR1 ENHRY and CDR2 SYGVKD. V was shortened by 7 bases and J by 6 bases, with 16 bases between the two germline ends. The CDR3 covers 13 residues. The DNA of the CDR3 is TGTGCCATCACAGGCCTTTTTGAGTCCGAGCAGTACTTC. Translating it yields CAITGLFESEQYF.

This chain links TRBV19 with TRBJ2-1, with D unclear. This CDR3 contains 15 residues. Germline loops: CDR1 LNHDA, CDR2 SQIVND (reference sequence). Between the trimmed V and J ends, which lost 0 bases and 3 bases, there was a span of 9 bases. In DNA, the CDR3 is TGTGCCAGTAGTATAGACGGTGGGGACTACAATGAGCAGTTCTTC. Translated: CASSIDGGDYNEQFF.